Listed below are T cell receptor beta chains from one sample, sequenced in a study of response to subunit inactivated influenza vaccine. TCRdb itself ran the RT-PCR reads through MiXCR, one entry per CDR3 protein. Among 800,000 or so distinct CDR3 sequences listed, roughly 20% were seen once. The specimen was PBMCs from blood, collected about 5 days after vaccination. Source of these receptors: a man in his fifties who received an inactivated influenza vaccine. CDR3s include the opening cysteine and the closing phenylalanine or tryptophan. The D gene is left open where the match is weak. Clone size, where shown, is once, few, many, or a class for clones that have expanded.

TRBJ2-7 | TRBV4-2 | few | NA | TGTGCCAGCAGCGCTAGCGCATACTCCTACGAGCAGTACTTC | CASSASAYSYEQYF
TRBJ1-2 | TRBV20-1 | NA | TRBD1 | TGCAGTGCTAGAGATCCGGACAGGGGATGGAACTATGGCTACACCTTC | CSARDPDRGWNYGYTF
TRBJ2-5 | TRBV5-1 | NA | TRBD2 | TGCGCCAGCAGCTTGGGCGGGGGGCGATTCGAGACCCAGTACTTC | CASSLGGGRFETQYF
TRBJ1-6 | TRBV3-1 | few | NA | TGTGCCAGCAGCCAACAACAATATAATTCACCCCTCCACTTT | CASSQQQYNSPLHF
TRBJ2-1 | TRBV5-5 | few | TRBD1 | TGTGCCAGCAGCTCTGGACGGACAGGGCTCAATGAGCAGTTCTTC | CASSSGRTGLNEQFF
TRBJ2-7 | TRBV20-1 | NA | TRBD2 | TGCAGTGCTAAGAAGACTAGCGGGGCGGGTGAGCAGTACTTC | CSAKKTSGAGEQYF
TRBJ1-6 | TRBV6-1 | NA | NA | TGTGCCAGCAGTGAAGGACAGCTGCGGAATTCACCCCTCCACTTT | CASSEGQLRNSPLHF
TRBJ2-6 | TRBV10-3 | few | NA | TGTGCCATCAGTGCCCCTCCCTGGAGAGAAAGCTCTGGGGCCAACGTCCTGACTTTC | CAISAPPWRESSGANVLTF
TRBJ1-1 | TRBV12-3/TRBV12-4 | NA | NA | TGTGCCAGCAGGTCGACCGCGAACACTGAAGCTTTCTTT | CASRSTANTEAFF
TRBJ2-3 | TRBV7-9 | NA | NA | TGTGCCAGCAGCTTTACCTCCTGGGATACGCAGTATTTT | CASSFTSWDTQYF
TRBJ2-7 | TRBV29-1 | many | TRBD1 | TGCAGCGTTGAACAGGGGGACGAGCAGTACTTC | CSVEQGDEQYF
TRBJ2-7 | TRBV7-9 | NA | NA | TGTGCCAGCAGCCATACAGGTGATACAACCTACGAGCAGTACTTC | CASSHTGDTTYEQYF
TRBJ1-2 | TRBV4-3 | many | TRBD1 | TGCGCCAGCAGCCAAGGACAGGGAGGAGTCGAGGACTACACCTTC | CASSQGQGGVEDYTF
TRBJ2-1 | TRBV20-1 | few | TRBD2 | TGCAGTGCTAGAGATCGGGCTAGCGGGAGTTCCTACAATGAGCAGTTCTTC | CSARDRASGSSYNEQFF
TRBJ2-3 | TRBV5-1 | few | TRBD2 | TGCGCCAGCAGCGCTACACCGGGACTAGCGGGGGGGCGAAATACGCAGTATTTT | CASSATPGLAGGRNTQYF
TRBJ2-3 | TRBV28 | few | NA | TGTGCCAGCACAGGAATCGGGAGTACGCTAGATACGCAGTATTTT | CASTGIGSTLDTQYF
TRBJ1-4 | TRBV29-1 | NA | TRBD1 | TGCAGCGTTATGATGACAGGGTTTGGATCAAGTAATGAAAAACTGTTTTTT | CSVMMTGFGSSNEKLFF
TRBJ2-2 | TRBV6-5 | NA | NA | TGTGCCAGCAGTTACCAACTAGGTTCCGGGGAGCTGTTTTTT | CASSYQLGSGELFF
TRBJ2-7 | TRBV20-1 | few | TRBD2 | TGCAGTGCCGGACTAGCGCTCACCTACGAGCAGTACTTC | CSAGLALTYEQYF
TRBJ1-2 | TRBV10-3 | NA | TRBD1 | TGTGCCATCAGTGAGCACAGGGGAGACTATGGCTACACCTTC | CAISEHRGDYGYTF
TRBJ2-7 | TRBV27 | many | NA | TGTGCCAGCAGTTTTGGCAATGGCTACGAGCAGTACTTC | CASSFGNGYEQYF
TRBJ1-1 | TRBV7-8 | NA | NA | TGTGCCAGCAGCTTACCCCCCTGGAGGGAACCTGAAGCTTTCTTT | CASSLPPWREPEAFF
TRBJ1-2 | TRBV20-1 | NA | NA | TGCAGTGCTAGGATGAGGGGCTACTATGGCTACACCTTC | CSARMRGYYGYTF
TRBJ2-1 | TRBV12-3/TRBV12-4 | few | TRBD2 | TGTGCCAGCAGCCAACCGACTAGCGGGAGAGATGAGCAGTTCTTC | CASSQPTSGRDEQFF
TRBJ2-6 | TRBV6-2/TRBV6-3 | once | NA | TGTGCCAGCAGTTCCCGACAGGCTGGGGCCAACGTCCTGACTTTC | CASSSRQAGANVLTF
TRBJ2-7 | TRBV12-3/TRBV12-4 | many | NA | TGTGCCAGCAGTTTTATGGCCAGTTTTGGCGAGCAGTACTTC | CASSFMASFGEQYF
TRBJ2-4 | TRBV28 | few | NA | TGTGCCAGCAGGGGGTTTTCCAAAAACATTCAGTACTTC | CASRGFSKNIQYF
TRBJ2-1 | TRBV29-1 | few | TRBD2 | TGCAGCTCTCTAGCGGGTCGCCGGAACAATGAGCAGTTCTTC | CSSLAGRRNNEQFF
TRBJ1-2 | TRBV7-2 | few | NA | TGTGCCAGCAGCTTAGTCGGCAGCCTGCTTCTCAACTATGGCTACACCTTC | CASSLVGSLLLNYGYTF
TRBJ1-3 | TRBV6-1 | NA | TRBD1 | TGTGCCAGCAACAAAAGGACAGGGTCTGGAAACACCATATATTTT | CASNKRTGSGNTIYF
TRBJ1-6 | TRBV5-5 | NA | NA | TGTGCCAGCAGCTTGCTTCTGACACAAGATAATTCACCCCTCCACTTT | CASSLLLTQDNSPLHF
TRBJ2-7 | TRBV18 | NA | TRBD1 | TGTGCCAGCTCACCGGGACAGGACCTAGCCTACGAGCAGTACTTC | CASSPGQDLAYEQYF
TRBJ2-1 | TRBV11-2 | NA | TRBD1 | TGTGCCAGCAGCTTAACCGGGACAGGGGTTAGTGAGCAGTTCTTC | CASSLTGTGVSEQFF
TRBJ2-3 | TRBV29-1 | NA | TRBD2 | TGCAGCGTTGAGTATCGGAGACTAGCGGGCACAGATACGCAGTATTTT | CSVEYRRLAGTDTQYF
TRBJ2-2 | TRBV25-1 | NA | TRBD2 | TGTGCCAGCAGCTGGTGGACTAGCGGGAAAGGGGAGCTGTTTTTT | CASSWWTSGKGELFF
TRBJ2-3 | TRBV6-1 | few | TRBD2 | TGTGCCAGCGAACGACTAGCGGGGGCAGATACGCAGTATTTT | CASERLAGADTQYF
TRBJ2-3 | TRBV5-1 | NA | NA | TGCGCCAGCAGCGCCGAAGCTTCGGCAGATACGCAGTATTTT | CASSAEASADTQYF
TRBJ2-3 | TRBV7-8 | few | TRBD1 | TGTGCCAGCAGCTTAGTTTGGGGAGAGGGACAGTTCACAGATACGCAGTATTTT | CASSLVWGEGQFTDTQYF
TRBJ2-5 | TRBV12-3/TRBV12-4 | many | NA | TGTGCCAGCAGTTCCTTCGGGAGCAAAGAGACCCAGTACTTC | CASSSFGSKETQYF
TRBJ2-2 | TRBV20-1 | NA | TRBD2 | TGCAGTGCTTCCAGCGGGGGGGCGAACACCGGGGAGCTGTTTTTT | CSASSGGANTGELFF
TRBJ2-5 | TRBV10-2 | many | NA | TGCGCCAGCAGGCGGGTTTCCCAAGAGACCCAGTACTTC | CASRRVSQETQYF